Below, one T cell receptor beta chain is given with its context. Its antigen remains undetermined. Per-nucleotide qualities are absent, and no much larger clonotype sits a single base away. V and J are truncated by 5 bases and 0 bases respectively, leaving an intervening sequence of 10 bases. Inclusive of the bounding cysteine and phenylalanine, the CDR3 is 13 residues long. Only CDR3 DNA remains: 39 bases, in frame from the first base. As encoded in the germline V gene (reference sequence), CDR1 is GTSNPN while CDR2 is SVGIG. The data derive from a study of T cell repertoires in ileal Crohn's disease (dated by TCRdb to between 2018 and 2021). At the level of the whole study: Median disease duration was around eight years, and under 40% of patients were identified as active smokers at the time of surgery. All patients had surgery for a complication: stricturing disease in 61% and penetrating disease in about 40%. About half of the patients received postoperative therapy: eleven to twelve received thiopurines and some 20 received anti-TNF agents. The TCR repertoire was analysed in some 53 patients with Crohn's disease drawn from a prospective multicentre cohort. Endoscopic postoperative recurrence was defined by a Rutgeerts score above i0. The study sequenced approximately 180 mucosal samples from roughly 60 patients, taken at several locations on the surgical specimen and at postoperative endoscopy. Running in parallel with the study was a multicentre cohort set up to find predictors of early endoscopic recurrence following ileocolonic resection. Overall results and qualifications from the work: Only a subgroup of patients, of unstated size, had mucosal CD4 and CD8 T cells sorted and sequenced. A significantly higher proportion of clonal expansions was observed in active smokers at surgery than in non-smokers (25.9% vs 17.9%, p=0.02). Sorted CD8 T cells carried more high-frequency clones than CD4 T cells, suggesting mucosal expansions were mainly CD8. Endoscopic recurrence was linked to a higher percentage of high-frequency clones at surgery, and recurrence occurred in every patient whose clonality exceeded 26.8% (18/57).

About 500 nanograms of biopsy DNA per sample were submitted for commercial TCRB immunosequencing. CDR3 regions were amplified from genomic DNA by Adaptive Biotechnology using a two-step, amplification bias-controlled multiplex PCR. Primers covering every V and J gene segment were used in the first PCR, while barcodes and Illumina adapters were added in the second PCR. An Illumina instrument was used to sequence the CDR3 libraries. The original pipeline was this. Analysis combined the vendor-provided pipelines with custom analysis of raw data in R/Bioconductor under R version 3.3.0. Clonality, which ranges from 0 to 1, was calculated as the inverse of the normalised Shannon entropy across all productive clones. High-frequency clones were defined as the repertoire share of the top 100 clones, retaining only clones passing a 95% confidence test. The Simpson index measured repertoire diversity, and the Morisita-Horn index measured overlap between samples. Not all clones reach the TCRdb copy of this immuneACCESS table, which keeps in-frame sequences only. Checked studies attribute under half of the gap to unresolved V genes and leave the rest unexplained. V, J and clone size derive from that table, while D and trimming were established from the DNA sequence. This sample holds around 6,700 clones; 70% to 80% were observed only once. 16% of the sample rests with the top ten.

Adults with ileal or ileocolonic Crohn's disease and an indication for ileocolonic resection were eligible for inclusion. Before DNA extraction, whole ileal mucosal biopsies were kept frozen at -80 degrees C. Genomic DNA was extracted from frozen whole biopsies using a TRizol-based method and was quantified with a NanoDrop 2000 spectrophotometer. This chain is built from TRBV30 and TRBJ1-1, with a weak D call of TRBD1 (5 bases match). The specimen was ileal tissue. The source of this sequence is an adult with Crohn's disease. The CDR3 reads CAWRSGLNTEAFF. Read as DNA, the sequence is TGTGCCTGGCGTTCAGGGTTGAACACTGAAGCTTTCTTT.